The 15 T cell receptor beta chains below come from one sample, sequenced in a study of siplizumab effects on memory and regulatory T cells. Measured with immunoSEQ multiplex PCR; TCRdb has only the in-frame clones, and not every one. The profile shows some 97,000 clones, approximately 92% of them singletons. The sequenced sample consisted of CD4+ T cells sorted from blood. The source of these receptors is a human donor in good health. Some clones in this sample may be carry-over from other donors' samples.

This clone was observed a single time. The chain recombines TRBV6-6 with TRBJ1-2; tentatively, D is TRBD1 (6 bases). Trimming took 5 bases from V and 3 from J, leaving 10 bases between them. There are 13 residues in the CDR3. Germline CDR1 and CDR2: MNHNY and SVGAGI (reference sequence). CDR3 DNA sequence: TGTGCCAGCAGTCCGGACAGAGACTATGGCTACACCTTC. Translated: CASSPDRDYGYTF.

This chain uses TRBV28 with TRBJ1-5, with 7 positions matching TRBD1. Per germline, CDR1 MDHEN and CDR2 SYDVKM. V shed 2 bases, J shed 0 bases, and the junction held 4 bases outside the gene matches. This CDR3 contains 16 residues. The CDR3 loop is CASSLTGELSNQPQHF. The DNA of the CDR3 is TGTGCCAGCAGTTTAACAGGGGAGCTTAGCAATCAGCCCCAGCATTTT.

The chain uses TRBV5-1 and TRBJ2-1; 8 positions match TRBD1. The J segment lost 5 bases and the V segment lost 0 bases, leaving 4 bases of the junction unmatched. The CDR3 consists of 15 residues. Germline V gives CDR1 SGHRS, CDR2 YFSETQ. The CDR3 protein is CASSLDGQGDNEQFF. CDR3 in DNA: TGCGCCAGCAGCTTGGACGGACAGGGCGACAATGAGCAGTTCTTC.

V gene TRBV5-1 combines with J gene TRBJ1-6; D unclear. With 4 bases removed from V and 8 bases from J, the gap between germline ends came to 22 bases. The CDR3 sequence is 17 residues long. Germline V lookup: CDR1 SGHRS, CDR2 YFSETQ. The CDR3 nucleotides read TGCGCCAGCAGCCCCTCGGCGGGGTCCGCCAGAGATTCACCCCTCCACTTT. It specifies CASSPSAGSARDSPLHF.

The chain joins TRBV14 to TRBJ2-5, with D possibly matching TRBD1 (6 bases). Trimming removed 1 base from V and 5 bases from J, with 14 bases in between. From germline, CDR1 is SGHDN and CDR2 FVKESK. The CDR3 is 15 amino acids. The CDR3 sequence: CASSQVGAHWETQYF. In DNA form, the CDR3 reads TGTGCCAGCAGCCAAGTGGGGGCGCACTGGGAGACCCAGTACTTC.

This chain joins TRBV5-1 and TRBJ2-5; 8 bases fit TRBD2. The ends lost 3 bases at V and 1 base at J; junction bases unmatched: 2. CDR3 length: 14 residues. Germline V gene lookup returns CDR1 SGHRS and CDR2 YFSETQ. The CDR3 is CASSSGGPQETQYF. As DNA, the CDR3 is TGCGCCAGCAGCTCGGGAGGGCCCCAAGAGACCCAGTACTTC.

The V call is TRBV30, the J call TRBJ1-4; D not resolved. Germline lookup yields CDR1 GTSNPN and CDR2 SVGIG (reference sequence). The CDR3 loop spans 12 amino acids. V lost 3 bases to trimming and J lost 4 bases, with 6 bases between them. The CDR3 DNA is TGTGCCTGGAGATTCAGTAATGAAAAACTGTTTTTT. It translates to CAWRFSNEKLFF.

The chain employs TRBV28 and TRBJ2-5; 9 bases align to TRBD1. V shed 4 bases and J 2 bases; nucleotides not matched to a gene: 5. The CDR3 has 15 residues. The germline V gene has CDR1 MDHEN and CDR2 SYDVKM. The CDR3 DNA reads TGTGCCAGCAGTTCCCTCGGGACAGGGCAAGAGACCCAGTACTTC. It encodes CASSSLGTGQETQYF.

The chain links TRBV18 to TRBJ2-5; 12 nucleotides agree with TRBD1. In germline, CDR1 is KGHSH, CDR2 LQKENI. V was clipped by 3 bases and J by 5 bases; unmatched bases: 7. The CDR3 has 16 amino acids. The CDR3 loop reads CASSPNRDRGRETQYF. The DNA for the CDR3 is TGTGCCAGCTCACCTAACCGGGACAGGGGGCGTGAGACCCAGTACTTC.

This chain links TRBV27 with TRBJ2-6, with a weak D call TRBD1 (5 bases). The CDR3 runs 19 residues. Trimming stripped 0 bases from V and 0 bases from J, with 15 bases between. CDR1 is MNHEY, CDR2 SMNVEV, per germline (reference sequence). The CDR3 sequence is CASSLSLWQGPSGANVLTF. The CDR3 DNA sequence: TGTGCCAGCAGTTTATCGTTGTGGCAGGGCCCCTCTGGGGCCAACGTCCTGACTTTC.

V usage is TRBV5-4 and J usage is TRBJ2-7; TRBD1 is a possible D gene (5 bases). Germline V lookup: CDR1 SGHNT, CDR2 YYREEE (reference sequence). The germline V and J ends were trimmed by 4 bases and 5 bases, with 16 bases remaining between them. The CDR3 totals 14 residues. The CDR3 nucleotides are TGTGCCAGCAGCCATCTAACAGGAAAACACGAGCAGTACTTC. It codes for CASSHLTGKHEQYF.

V and J are TRBV6-1 and TRBJ1-4, with TRBD1 as a possible D gene (5 bases). Per the germline V gene, CDR1 is MNHNS and CDR2 is SASEGT. This CDR3 is built from 14 residues. V was pared by 7 bases and J by 5 bases, with 14 bases between. The CDR3 is CASNSREKNEKLFF. The CDR3 bases are TGTGCCAGCAACAGCAGGGAAAAAAATGAAAAACTGTTTTTT.

V is TRBV19 and J is TRBJ2-2; D may be TRBD1 or TRBD2 (5 bases each). Trimming left V 7 bases short and J 5 bases short, with 14 bases between. The germline V gene has CDR1 LNHDA and CDR2 SQIVND (reference sequence). This CDR3 spans 14 amino acids. In DNA form, the CDR3 reads TGTGCCAGTATAGAGGGGTCGAGAACCGGGGAGCTGTTTTTT. This gives the protein CASIEGSRTGELFF.

The J gene is TRBJ2-2, the V gene TRBV2; unclear D gene. Germline V gene lookup returns CDR1 SNHLY and CDR2 FYNNEI. Trimming cost V 0 bases and J 6 bases, with 5 bases left between them. CDR3 length: 13 residues. CDR3 sequence reads: CASSEALPGELFF. The CDR3 nucleotides are TGTGCCAGCAGTGAAGCGCTTCCCGGGGAGCTGTTTTTT. Combining the CDR3 with reference TRBV2 and TRBJ2-2 gives the whole variable domain EPEVTQTPSHQVTQMGQEVILRCVPISNHLYFYWYRQILGQKVEFLVSFYNNEISEKSEIFDDQFSVERPDGSNFTLKIRSTKLEDSAMYFCASSEALPGELFFGEGSRLTVL.

The genes are TRBV4-1 and TRBJ2-5, with TRBD2 identical over 7 bases. The CDR3 consists of 15 residues. Germline trimming cut 4 bases from V and 4 bases from J; bases unmatched to any gene: 9. From germline, CDR1 is MGHRA and CDR2 YSYEKL. This chain's CDR3 is CASSPLREAGETQYF. The CDR3 DNA reads as TGCGCCAGCAGCCCCTTACGGGAGGCGGGAGAGACCCAGTACTTC.